This T cell receptor (beta chain) came from a study of CD8+ T cells in alopecia areata (dated by TCRdb to the late 2010s). For context, the study as a whole: Treated patients were enrolled in an open-label pilot trial of oral tofacitinib at 5 to 10 mg twice daily for moderate-to-severe alopecia areata. Tofacitinib was administered for 6 to 18 months, and 6 months of follow-up off drug were then conducted to assess delayed response and recurrence. The SALT score, which quantifies the percentage of affected scalp surface area, was used to measure disease severity in treated patients. High-throughput TCRbeta sequencing was used to examine T cell clonal expansion in alopecia areata in both the C3H/HeJ mouse model and human patients. Human TCRbeta sequencing covered scalp tissue and sorted CD4+ and CD8+ peripheral blood T cells from patchy and totalis/universalis alopecia areata patients and healthy controls. Biopsies were taken from tofacitinib-treated patients at baseline and at 4 and 24 weeks of treatment, and a later scalp biopsy was taken in several of the tofacitinib-treated patients. Scalp clonality was compared across normal scalp (n=4), patchy alopecia areata scalp (n=8), and alopecia totalis/universalis scalp (n=8). RNA was extracted with the PAXgene miRNA kit for fixed scalp, the miRNeasy kit for PBMCs, and the RNeasy kit for mouse skin. TCRbeta CDR3 regions were amplified by immunoSEQ multiplex PCR with 35 Vbeta forward and 13 Jbeta reverse primers.

The intended sense of this specimen's treatment or condition label: oral pan-JAK inhibitor, 5-10 mg twice daily. Peripheral blood and lesional scalp punch biopsies were obtained from patients with alopecia areata. PBMCs were isolated by density centrifugation and stained for CD3, CD4 and CD8, after which CD4+ and CD8+ T cells were sorted on a FACSAria. Library creation used the immunoSEQ multiplex PCR assay. RNA was extracted from all samples and reverse transcribed into cDNA as template for TCR sequencing. SuperScript III was used for first-strand cDNA synthesis, primed with a 2:1 mix of oligo-dT and random hexamers. A synthetic immune receptor repertoire was used to measure amplification bias, and any remaining bias was corrected computationally. The study's processing was this. After raw reads were preprocessed to remove errors, the CDR3 was defined following IMGT conventions as running from the conserved cysteine to phenylalanine. Clonality was computed as 1 minus the Shannon entropy, with the entropy normalized by log2 of the number of productive unique TCRs. Scalp TCRbeta sequences were cross-referenced with sorted blood CD4 and CD8 repertoires so that the CD4 or CD8 identity of scalp clones could be inferred. The source is immuneACCESS, and TCRdb retained only in-frame sequences with V and J called. Part of the clones is not carried over; for the studies checked, unresolved V genes explain less than half of this, and the remainder is unexplained. The V and J calls and clone size were taken over from that table, and D and trimming were inferred from the DNA. Recorded for this sample are about 200,000 clones; more than 30% of them occurred a single time. Clones ranked in the top ten supply almost 0.5% of the sample.

A note on this clone: Which antigen it targets is not known. Base qualities are not recorded, but no much larger clone differs from it by a single base.

V is pruned by 3 bases and J by 3 bases, leaving 5 bases of the junction without a gene match. Sequences SGHTA (CDR1) and FQGTGA (CDR2) are obtained from the germline V gene. Counted from cysteine to phenylalanine, this CDR3 has 15 amino acids. Here the CDR3 DNA is all that survives: 45 bases in frame from base 1. The paper as a whole reports these results and caveats: Because the treated cohort was small and included a single nonresponder, larger studies are needed to assess links between baseline CD8+ expansion and response. Scalp clonality and the number of expanded CD8+ clones among the top 100 scalp clones were significantly decreased by tofacitinib. During tofacitinib treatment, many expanded lesional clones remained in scalp and blood, and this persistence may partly explain relapse after treatment is stopped. TCR sequences shared between patients were less clear than in mice, possibly partly because of HLA diversity in the patient population. Scalp TCR repertoire analysis is complicated because resident alphabeta T cells in normal human skin are also sequenced, whereas mouse skin is dominated by gammadelta T cells. Compared with normal scalp, lesional scalp, particularly in alopecia totalis/universalis, had higher clonality and more expanded CD8+ clones, which suggests antigenic drive.

The sequences come from CD4+ T cells sorted from blood, collected around week 31, from a patient treated with tofacitinib. The origin of this receptor is a human donor with alopecia areata. The sequence is built from TRBV7-3 and TRBJ2-5; TRBD1 aligns with 9 central bases. CDR3 region: CASSLTGGPEETQYF. The DNA reads TGTGCCAGCAGCTTGACAGGGGGACCTGAAGAGACCCAGTACTTC.